The TCR beta chain under discussion was sequenced for a study of shared clonotypes between healthy human individuals. The CDR3 spans 14 residues. After removal of 6 bases from V and 8 bases from J, the junction contained 5 bases not matched to a gene. Germline V gives CDR1 MDHEN, CDR2 SYDVKM. Sorted subsets were amplified in replicate PCRs using about 200 ng DNA, about 30,000 T cell genomes. Profiled with immunoSEQ multiplex PCR; TCRdb holds only in-frame clones, not every one. Of roughly 500,000 clones listed, about 96% are singletons. The source material was naive CD4+ T cells sorted from blood. The subset here: CD45RA+ positively selected. The clonotype comes from a woman aged 25-40 years in good health. The rearrangement joins TRBV28 to TRBJ2-1; 12 bases agree with TRBD2. The CDR3 sequence: CASSRLAGVYEQFF. In DNA form, the CDR3 reads TGTGCCAGCAGCCGACTAGCGGGAGTCTATGAGCAGTTCTTC.